A single sample gave rise to the 30 T cell receptor beta chains below, sequenced in a study of regulatory T cells in long-lasting Graves disease. Construction of the TCR beta libraries employed iRepertoire HTBI primers in conjunction with Arm-PCR of CDR3 regions. TCRdb ran MiXCR on the multiplex PCR reads and lists one entry per CDR3 protein. The profile shows some 420,000 distinct CDR3 sequences, 20% to 25% of them singletons. Time point indicated: persistent/refractory GD, antithyroid drugs over 5 years with positive TRAb. PBMCs provided the RNA from which the TCR library was made. Sequencing was performed on peripheral blood mononuclear cells (PBMCs), taken when the disease was refractory, from a patient treated with antithyroid drugs. These receptor sequences come from a female donor with Graves disease.

The chain has TRBV28 and TRBJ2-7, with D possibly matching TRBD2 (5 bases). The CDR3 is 13 amino acids. Germline assignment: CDR1 MDHEN and CDR2 SYDVKM. Trimming took off 7 bases at V and 0 bases at J, with 10 bases between the two ends. The CDR3 reads CASTERSSYEQYF. CDR3 sequence (DNA): TGTGCCAGCACCGAGCGGTCCTCCTACGAGCAGTACTTC.

This clonotype appeared many times. V gene TRBV2 combines with J gene TRBJ2-2; 11 bases match TRBD2. CDR1 and CDR2 from the germline V gene are SNHLY and FYNNEI. This CDR3 spans 16 amino acids. V shed 2 bases and J 6 bases; nucleotides not matched to a gene: 5. The CDR3 DNA sequence: TGTGCCAGCAGTGAACGTAGCGGGGGGGCCTCCGGGGAGCTGTTTTTT. Protein: CASSERSGGASGELFF. Drawing the rest from reference TRBV2 and TRBJ2-2, the complete variable domain is EPEVTQTPSHQVTQMGQEVILRCVPISNHLYFYWYRQILGQKVEFLVSFYNNEISEKSEIFDDQFSVERPDGSNFTLKIRSTKLEDSAMYFCASSERSGGASGELFFGEGSRLTVL.

The chain is built from TRBV6-1 and TRBJ1-2; TRBD1 might be the D (5 bases). Germline-derived CDR1 and CDR2 are MNHNS and SASEGT. V lost 7 bases and J lost 4, with 13 bases in between. This CDR3 is built from 13 residues. The CDR3 DNA sequence: TGTGCCAGCACGGCTCAGGGCCTCTATGGCTACACCTTC. Translating it yields CASTAQGLYGYTF.

This clonotype came up many times. This sequence joins TRBV28 and TRBJ1-1; 9 bases line up with TRBD1. From germline, CDR1 is MDHEN and CDR2 SYDVKM. CDR3 length: 15 amino acids. V lost 4 bases, J lost 6 bases, and 9 bases stayed unmatched. CDR3 coding DNA: TGTGCCAGCAGTTACGGGACAGGGTATAGGGCTGAAGCTTTCTTT. Protein sequence: CASSYGTGYRAEAFF. Combining the CDR3 with reference TRBV28 and TRBJ1-1 gives the whole variable domain DVKVTQSSRYLVKRTGEKVFLECVQDMDHENMFWYRQDPGLGLRLIYFSYDVKMKEKGDIPEGYSVSREKKERFSLILESASTNQTSMYLCASSYGTGYRAEAFFGQGTRLTVV.

This clonotype has more than one count but fewer than ten. The genes are TRBV20-1 and TRBJ1-6, with D maybe TRBD1 (5 bases). Looked up from germline, CDR1 is DFQATT and CDR2 is SNEGSKA (reference sequence). Trimming stripped 7 bases from V and 10 bases from J, with 17 bases between. The CDR3 is 13 residues long. The CDR3 reads CSVTQAGGSPLHF. DNA for the CDR3: TGCAGTGTCACACAGGCGGGTGGCTCACCCCTCCACTTT.

This clonotype came up many times. The chain is built from TRBV6-1 and TRBJ1-2; D is uncertain. From germline, CDR1 is MNHNS and CDR2 SASEGT. Trimming removed 8 bases at V and 3 bases at J, with 10 bases between. The CDR3 contains 12 residues. The CDR3 DNA reads as TGTGCCAGCCTTAGTGGGGACTATGGCTACACCTTC. Its translation: CASLSGDYGYTF.

This rearrangement joins TRBV18 to TRBJ2-5; D gene uncertain. There are 14 residues in the CDR3. CDR1 is KGHSH, CDR2 LQKENI, per germline. V was pared by 4 bases and J by 4 bases, with 13 bases between. The CDR3 loop reads CASSQAPKAETQYF. DNA of the CDR3: TGTGCCAGCTCACAGGCCCCCAAGGCAGAGACCCAGTACTTC.

This clonotype was seen many times. The J gene is TRBJ2-6, the V gene TRBV7-6, with D possibly matching TRBD1 (6 bases). Germline-derived CDR1 and CDR2 are SGHVS and FNYEAQ. The CDR3 spans 17 residues. Trimming removed 5 bases at V and 0 bases at J, with 14 bases between. CDR3 residues: CASSLNTGSSGANVLTF. In nucleotides, the CDR3 is TGTGCCAGCAGCCTCAACACAGGGAGCTCTGGGGCCAACGTCCTGACTTTC. The variable domain in full, with the rest retrieved from reference TRBV7-6 and TRBJ2-6, is GAGVSQSPRYKVTKRGQDVALRCDPISGHVSLYWYRQALGQGPEFLTYFNYEAQQDKSGLPNDRFSAERPEGSISTLTIQRTEQRDSAMYRCASSLNTGSSGANVLTFGAGSRLTVL.

This clonotype has ten or more counts. The chain couples TRBV30 to TRBJ1-1; D remains unclear. V lost 5 bases and J lost 6, with 13 bases in between. The CDR3 has 12 amino acids. Germline V gives CDR1 GTSNPN, CDR2 SVGIG (reference sequence). CDR3: CAWDLEVAEAFF. CDR3 nucleotides: TGTGCCTGGGACCTCGAGGTCGCTGAAGCTTTCTTT.

In its sample, this clonotype was seen a few times. This chain links TRBV29-1 with TRBJ2-6; no definite D call. The germline gives CDR1 SQVTM, CDR2 ANQGSEA. CDR3 length: 13 residues. V lost 6 bases and J lost 0, with 6 bases in between. CDR3 sequence reads: CSVSNSGANVLTF. In nucleotides, the CDR3 is TGCAGCGTCAGCAACTCTGGGGCCAACGTCCTGACTTTC. Together with reference TRBV29-1 and TRBJ2-6, the CDR3 gives the full variable domain: SAVISQKPSRDICQRGTSLTIQCQVDSQVTMMFWYRQQPGQSLTLIATANQGSEATYESGFVIDKFPISRPNLTFSTLTVSNMSPEDSSIYLCSVSNSGANVLTFGAGSRLTVL.

This clonotype has at least ten counts. The chain links TRBV28 to TRBJ1-1, with D unclear. Germline CDR1 MDHEN, CDR2 SYDVKM. The germline V and J ends were trimmed by 6 bases and 7 bases, with 12 bases remaining between them. CDR3 length: 12 residues. The CDR3, as DNA: TGTGCCAGCAGCTTTCGGGGAGGTGAAGCTTTCTTT. It translates to CASSFRGGEAFF.

This clonotype was picked up many times. The chain is built from TRBV29-1 and TRBJ1-2, with a tentative D call TRBD1 (5 bases). Trimming shortened V by 4 bases and J by 6 bases, and 15 bases separated the two germline ends. In germline, CDR1 is SQVTM, CDR2 ANQGSEA. CDR3 length: 13 amino acids. The CDR3 spells CSVVQGEWHGYTF. In DNA form, the CDR3 reads TGCAGCGTTGTTCAGGGTGAATGGCATGGCTACACCTTC.

The chain joins TRBV11-2 to TRBJ2-2; the match to TRBD2 covers 9 bases. CDR1 is SGHAT and CDR2 is FQNNGV in the germline V gene. The CDR3 covers 19 residues. With 5 bases clipped from V and 0 bases from J, the junction kept 13 bases outside the gene matches. The CDR3 bases are TGTGCCAGCAGCCTTACCCCCCGGCTAGCGGGGACGAACACCGGGGAGCTGTTTTTT. It yields the protein CASSLTPRLAGTNTGELFF.

V is TRBV18 and J is TRBJ1-2; 7 nucleotides match TRBD1. CDR1 KGHSH and CDR2 LQKENI come from the germline V gene. Losses at the gene ends were 3 bases for V and 7 bases for J; bases not matched to a gene: 5. This CDR3 comprises 13 residues. The CDR3 loop is CASSPPAGGGYTF. The DNA for the CDR3 is TGTGCCAGCTCACCCCCCGCAGGGGGTGGCTACACCTTC.

This clonotype was seen repeatedly, ten times or more. The chain combines TRBV7-2 with TRBJ1-2, with unresolved D. Germline V gives CDR1 SGHTA, CDR2 FQGNSA. The CDR3 extends over 13 amino acids. Trimming stripped 2 bases from V and 7 bases from J, with 11 bases between. This CDR3 reads CASSLREAGGYTF. Written as DNA, the CDR3 is TGTGCCAGCAGCTTAAGGGAGGCGGGTGGCTACACCTTC.

The chain joins TRBV20-1 to TRBJ2-7; D unresolved. Trimming took 3 bases from V and 4 from J, leaving 7 bases between them. The CDR3 spans 11 residues. CDR1 is DFQATT and CDR2 is SNEGSKA in the germline V gene (reference sequence). This CDR3 reads CSARMTYEQYF. The DNA of the CDR3 is TGCAGTGCTAGGATGACTTACGAGCAGTACTTC.

This chain joins TRBV7-2 and TRBJ2-2, with D unresolved. Germline V gene data show CDR1 as SGHTA and CDR2 as FQGNSA. The CDR3 consists of 15 residues. V lost 1 base, J lost 6 bases, and 12 bases lay in between. This chain's CDR3 is CASSLVTNGAGELFF. The CDR3 region has the DNA TGTGCCAGCAGCTTAGTTACAAATGGGGCCGGGGAGCTGTTTTTT.

This clonotype has only a few counts. The rearrangement uses TRBV19 and TRBJ2-2; possibly TRBD2 for D (6 bases). V was cut by 8 bases and J by 9 bases, with 22 bases left in between. The CDR3 has 15 residues. Germline values: CDR1 LNHDA, CDR2 SQIVND (reference sequence). Here the CDR3 reads CASGGTEGVARELFF. The CDR3 coding sequence is TGTGCCAGTGGGGGGACGGAGGGAGTTGCAAGGGAGCTGTTTTTT.

As regards this clonotype: At one of its ends the junction is not consistent with the germline gene, which may arise from a read error. The rearrangement links TRBV7-7 to TRBJ2-2; D not resolved. The CDR3 has 14 residues. CDR1 and CDR2 from the germline V gene are SSHAT and FNYEAQ (reference sequence). The CDR3 DNA reads as TGTGCTAGCAGCTTAGCATCTAAGGCCGGGGAGCTGTTTTTT. Its translation is CASSLASKAGELFF.

The chain couples TRBV13 to TRBJ1-2, with D hard to call. Trimming took 0 bases from V and 6 from J, leaving 8 bases between them. The CDR3 is 13 amino acids. Per the germline V gene, CDR1 is PRHDT and CDR2 is FYEKMQ (reference sequence). The chain's CDR3 is CASSLGAADGYTF. DNA for the CDR3: TGTGCCAGCAGCTTAGGGGCAGCGGATGGCTACACCTTC.

This clonotype showed up many times. The chain links TRBV7-2 to TRBJ1-5, with D possibly being TRBD1 (6 bases). The germline CDR1 and CDR2 sequences are SGHTA and FQGNSA. V lost 0 bases and J 6 bases, leaving 12 bases between the germline ends. This CDR3 region has 15 residues. The CDR3 DNA follows: TGTGCCAGCAGCTTAGCAACAGGGCTGGGTCAGCCCCAGCATTTT. This gives the protein CASSLATGLGQPQHF.

This clonotype was counted ten times or more. The chain uses TRBV12-3 or TRBV12-4 and TRBJ2-5; TRBD2 agrees at 10 bases. The CDR3 consists of 15 residues. Trimming removed 6 bases from V and 3 bases from J; junction bases left unmatched: 7. For the CDR3, the DNA is TGTGCCAGCAGGAATGGGCTAGCGGGAGAAGAGACCCAGTACTTC. Encoded protein: CASRNGLAGEETQYF.

This clonotype was seen a few times. The gene calls are TRBV5-1 and TRBJ2-3, with a possible D match to TRBD2 (5 bases). The CDR3 extends over 14 amino acids. Germline V gives CDR1 SGHRS, CDR2 YFSETQ. V lost 5 bases and J 1 base, leaving 11 bases between the germline ends. The DNA of the CDR3 is TGCGCCAGCAGGGGTGAGAGGGGCACAGATACGCAGTATTTT. Protein: CASRGERGTDTQYF. Variable domain in full (rest from reference TRBV5-1 and TRBJ2-3): KAGVTQTPRYLIKTRGQQVTLSCSPISGHRSVSWYQQTPGQGLQFLFEYFSETQRNKGNFPGRFSGRQFSNSRSEMNVSTLELGDSALYLCASRGERGTDTQYFGPGTRLTVL.

This clonotype was detected a few times. The genes are TRBV11-2 and TRBJ2-2, with 7 bases that match TRBD2. The CDR3 length is 16 residues. V lost 7 bases and J lost 6; bases outside the gene matches: 14. Germline V gives CDR1 SGHAT, CDR2 FQNNGV. In DNA form, the CDR3 reads TGTGCCAGCAACCTCCCCGGCGGGAGCAAATCCGGGGAGCTGTTTTTT. This encodes CASNLPGGSKSGELFF. The whole variable domain, remainder taken from reference TRBV11-2 and TRBJ2-2, is EAGVAQSPRYKIIEKRQSVAFWCNPISGHATLYWYQQILGQGPKLLIQFQNNGVVDDSQLPKDRFSAERLKGVDSTLKIQPAKLEDSAVYLCASNLPGGSKSGELFFGEGSRLTVL.

The chain joins TRBV7-8 to TRBJ1-4; unclear D gene. In germline, CDR1 is SGHVS, CDR2 FQNEAQ. The CDR3 is 16 amino acids. The V end lost 5 bases, the J end lost 0 bases, and 13 bases lay between the germline ends. CDR3 residues: CASSLRSRSTNEKLFF. CDR3 in DNA: TGTGCCAGCAGCCTAAGGTCGCGGTCAACTAATGAAAAACTGTTTTTT.

In this sample, this clonotype turned up many times. The V and J genes are TRBV28 and TRBJ1-2; a possible D gene is TRBD1 (5 bases). Germline V CDR1 and CDR2: MDHEN, SYDVKM. The CDR3 runs to 15 residues. Trimming left V 2 bases short and J 8 bases short, with 18 bases between. CDR3 amino acids: CASSLPGPPRGGYTF. DNA for the CDR3: TGTGCCAGCAGTTTACCGGGACCCCCAAGAGGAGGCTACACCTTC.

The chain is built from TRBV9 and TRBJ1-1; tentative D call: TRBD1 (6 bases). The CDR3 is 13 residues long. Germline V CDR1 and CDR2: SGDLS, YYNGEE. The V end was cut by 3 bases, the J end by 3 bases, with 9 bases between. CDR3 DNA sequence: TGTGCCAGCAGCGCCGGGGGCTACACTGAAGCTTTCTTT. This translates into CASSAGGYTEAFF.

There are many counts of this clonotype. This rearrangement joins TRBV28 to TRBJ1-5, with 10 positions matching TRBD1. This CDR3 region has 17 residues. The trim removed 6 bases at V and 0 bases at J, leaving 8 bases unmatched. Germline CDR1 is MDHEN and CDR2 is SYDVKM. CDR3 DNA sequence: TGTGCCAGCAGCCCGGACAGGGGGACATATAGCAATCAGCCCCAGCATTTT. Its translation: CASSPDRGTYSNQPQHF.

Notes on this clonotype: A much larger clone lies a single base off, so this may be a read error. CDR3 bases: TGTGCCAGCAGCTCGGGTACCACCGAGGAGCTGTTTTTT. It translates to CASSSGTTEELFF. The chain employs TRBV7-3 and TRBJ2-2; D not resolved. This CDR3 has 13 amino acids. Germline CDR1 reads SGHTA; CDR2 reads FQGTGA.

This clonotype has at least ten counts. V gene TRBV28 combines with J gene TRBJ1-6; 8 nucleotides agree with TRBD1. Germline trimming cut 6 bases from V and 7 bases from J; bases unmatched to any gene: 5. Per germline, CDR1 MDHEN and CDR2 SYDVKM. This CDR3 has 14 residues. As DNA, the CDR3 is TGTGCCAGCAGCACCCGACAGGGGAATTCACCCCTCCACTTT. This sequence encodes CASSTRQGNSPLHF.